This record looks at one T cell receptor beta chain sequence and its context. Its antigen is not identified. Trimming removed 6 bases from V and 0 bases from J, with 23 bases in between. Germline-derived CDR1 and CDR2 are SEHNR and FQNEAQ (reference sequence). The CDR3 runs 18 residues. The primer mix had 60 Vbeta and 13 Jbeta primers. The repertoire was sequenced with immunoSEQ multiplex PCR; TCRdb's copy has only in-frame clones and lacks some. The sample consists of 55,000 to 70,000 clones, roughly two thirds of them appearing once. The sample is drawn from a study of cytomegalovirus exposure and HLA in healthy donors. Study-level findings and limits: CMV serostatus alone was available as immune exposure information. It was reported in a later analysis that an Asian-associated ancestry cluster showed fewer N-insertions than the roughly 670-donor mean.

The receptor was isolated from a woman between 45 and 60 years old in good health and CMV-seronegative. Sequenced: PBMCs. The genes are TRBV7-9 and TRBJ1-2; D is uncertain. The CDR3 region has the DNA TGTGCCAGCAGACGCACCCCGACCCCCCCGAGGACTAACTATGGCTACACCTTC. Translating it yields CASRRTPTPPRTNYGYTF.